This T cell receptor (beta chain) was identified in a study of T cells in Graves' hyperthyroidism and ophthalmopathy. Points from the study as a whole: Ophthalmopathy and stable hyperthyroidism were told apart by a 13 V-J model.

Amplified regions were TCR beta CDR3 sequences from RNA transcripts. An initial round of RT-PCR targeting the TCR CDR3 relied on the HTBI primer set. Via MiXCR, TCRdb re-called the multiplex PCR reads, giving one row per CDR3 protein. Found here are roughly 600,000 distinct CDR3 sequences, 14% of them singletons; the top ten hold about 12%. This clonotype was observed a few times. No antigen is known for it. This clonotype originated in a woman between 50 and 59 years old with Graves' ophthalmopathy. Sequencing used blood.

The CDR3 DNA follows: TGTGCCAGCCGACTTGACACTAGCAATCAGCCCCAGCATTTT. Encoded protein: CASRLDTSNQPQHF. The chain recombines TRBV2 with TRBJ1-5; D gene unclear. CDR1 and CDR2 from the germline V gene are SNHLY and FYNNEI. V lost 8 bases to trimming and J lost 0 bases, with 11 bases between them. CDR3 size: 14 residues.